This paragraph reports one T cell receptor (beta chain). This clone's antigen is unknown. The input lacks base qualities; no much larger clone sits a single base away. V and J lose 1 base and 4 bases, and a span of 14 bases separates them. From its cysteine to its phenylalanine, the CDR3 spans 15 amino acids. Only the CDR3 region is kept as DNA, spanning 45 bases read in frame from base 1. CDR1 SEHNR and CDR2 FQNEAQ were looked up in the germline V gene (reference sequence). From each donor, a single peripheral blood sample of approximately 110 mL on average was drawn into heparinised tubes. A BD FACSAria II was used to sort naive, central memory, regulatory and stem cell-like memory CD4+ T cells with a panel that included CD45RO, CCR7, CD25, CD127, CD95 and CD27. Every sorted population had a purity above 98%. PBMCs were isolated right away by Lymphoprep density gradient centrifugation and were stained directly, without culture. Samples were stained and sorted in pairs, with one healthy donor and one patient per experiment, so that batch effects were minimized.

These data are taken from a study of beta chain features in type 1 diabetes (dated by TCRdb to the late 2010s). Background on the whole study: Mean age, gender distribution, total cell number and subset yield did not differ between patients and healthy donors. Naive and central memory subsets were obtained from all 30 or so donors, but regulatory and stem cell-like memory subsets were isolated from only 8 patients and about 8 healthy donors. Across all samples, around 99 million sorted cells were examined, and cell number per subset correlated strongly with RNA yield. The study compared TCRB repertoires of sorted circulating CD4+ T cell subsets between recently diagnosed type 1 diabetes patients and matched healthy donors.

The entire amount of isolated RNA was reverse transcribed using the High Capacity cDNA Reverse Transcription Kit, so the sequenced TCRB transcripts were expressed ones. Deep immunoSEQ sequencing was performed on naive, central memory and regulatory T cell samples, with an average of roughly 3.3 million total reads per sample. Sorted cells were lysed in RLT buffer, and RNA was extracted using DNase-treated RNeasy Micro or Mini kits according to cell number. Each cell subset was processed separately to prevent cross-contamination, with patient and healthy donor samples processed together. Using the immunoSEQ multiplex PCR, TCRB sequences were amplified from cDNA into 87-bp fragments spanning the CDR3 region. The amplicons were sequenced using the Illumina HiSeq platform. The paper's processing steps were these. PCR bias was computationally corrected using synthetic template baselines, reads within Hamming distance 2 were collapsed, and singletons that could not be merged were discarded. Reads were aligned against IMGT so that V, D and J genes, CDR3 length and insertions or deletions at six rearrangement sites could be assigned. Clonotype counts were normalized to sorted cell number within each subset before computing true diversity and Gini coefficients with the tcR R package. The overlap coefficient, calculated on TCRB nucleotide sequences, was used to measure repertoire sharing. Out-of-frame TCRB sequences from naive cells were analyzed to stand in for the pre-selection repertoire. TCRdb holds this immuneACCESS table with in-frame rearrangements only. Some clones are missing; in checked studies, unresolved V genes explain under half, and the rest has no known cause. Clone size and V and J calls were adopted from that table, with D and trimming inferred from the DNA. The sample table shows 600,000 or so clones, and around 12% are seen once. The ten top clones hold roughly 0.12% of the sample.

The paper as a whole reports these results and caveats: HLA sub-analyses involved small numbers of individuals, so any influence of HLA type on TCRB rearrangement remained unresolved. In all four CD4+ subsets, TCRB CDR3 length was moderately but significantly shorter in type 1 diabetes patients. Sequencing cDNA rather than genomic DNA could over-represent highly expressing activated cells, although activation and CD3 levels did not differ between groups. PCR might favor shorter templates, but patient and control samples were amplified and corrected together, so any skew would affect both groups equally. The naive, central memory and regulatory TCRB repertoires appeared to resemble one another more closely among patients than among healthy donors. Patients with type 1 diabetes made fewer insertions and deleted more nucleotides at VDJ recombination sites, implying thymic rearrangement abnormalities.

In this chain, TRBV7-9 is recombined with TRBJ2-7, with TRBD1 tentatively as D gene (5 bases match). Sequencing was done on a sample of naive CD4+ T cells from blood. Interpreted using the paper, the cell subset or site label stands for: true naive CD4+ T cells. The receptor was isolated from a man aged 25-45 years with type 1 diabetes. The sequence in DNA is TGTGCCAGCAGCTTAGTGGCGTCAGGGCGGTACGAGCAGTACTTC. It is translated as CASSLVASGRYEQYF.